This TCR beta chain was captured in a study of cytomegalovirus exposure and HLA in healthy donors. CDR3 size: 14 residues. The V and J ends lost 6 bases and 6 bases, in that order; junction bases with no gene match: 10. In germline, CDR1 is MNHEY, CDR2 SVGAGI. Remarks on this clone: No antigen is known for it.

The PCR used 60 Vbeta and 13 Jbeta primers. Some clones are missing from TCRdb's copy, which holds only in-frame ones; the method was immunoSEQ multiplex PCR. The repertoire shows 140,000 to 150,000 clones; the top ten hold 0.96%. General study points: With later analysis, a missense DCLRE1C variant became linked to TCR beta V- and J-gene trimming. Excluded were some V segments that proved indistinguishable, including TRBV6-2 and TRBV6-3.

This chain connects TRBV6-5 to TRBJ2-7, with 8 bases lining up with TRBD1. The receptor was derived from a male donor in good health and CMV-seronegative. The sequenced sample was PBMCs. CDR3 bases: TGTGCCAGCAGCACGAGACAGGGGTACGGCGAGCAGTACTTC. This sequence encodes CASSTRQGYGEQYF.